This T cell receptor beta chain was identified in a study of T cells in Graves' hyperthyroidism and ophthalmopathy. Amplification of TCR beta CDR3 regions used RNA as the template. Researchers ran a first-round RT-PCR on the TCR CDR3 using the HTBI primer set. TCRdb independently ran MiXCR on the multiplex PCR reads; one entry per CDR3 protein. The data contain 340,000 or so distinct CDR3 sequences, roughly 18% of them seen just once; the ten biggest clones take up about 53%. This clonotype was counted between two and nine times. There are 12 residues in the CDR3. V was cut by 3 bases and J by 7 bases, with 12 bases left in between. Germline-derived CDR1 and CDR2 are DFQATT and SNEGSKA (reference sequence).

The TCR was taken from a woman between 50 and 59 years old with Graves' hyperthyroidism. The V and J genes are TRBV20-1 and TRBJ1-1; D call uncertain. What was sequenced was blood. The CDR3 nucleotides are TGCAGTGCTAGTCTCGAAATAAGTGAAGCTTTCTTT. It yields the protein CSASLEISEAFF.